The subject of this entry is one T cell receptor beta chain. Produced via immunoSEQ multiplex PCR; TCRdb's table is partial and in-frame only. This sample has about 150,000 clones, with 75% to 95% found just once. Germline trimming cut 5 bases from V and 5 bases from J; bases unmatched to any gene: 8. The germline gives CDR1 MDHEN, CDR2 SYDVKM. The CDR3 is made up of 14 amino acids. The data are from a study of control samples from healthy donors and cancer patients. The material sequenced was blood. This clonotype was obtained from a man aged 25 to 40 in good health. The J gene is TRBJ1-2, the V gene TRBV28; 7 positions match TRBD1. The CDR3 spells CASSPRTGRYGYTF. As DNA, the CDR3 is TGTGCCAGCAGTCCTCGGACAGGTCGATATGGCTACACCTTC.